The next 11 T cell receptor beta chains were all read from a single sample in a study of metastatic and nonmetastatic thyroid tumors. TCRdb reprocessed the PCR reads using MiXCR. The table records under 20,000 clones, 30% to 35% of them present only once. Thyroid surgery had not been preceded by any treatment in any patient. Sequencing input: tumor tissue. The receptors were sampled from a male donor with papillary thyroid cancer or a benign thyroid nodule (not recorded which). Some clones in this sample may be carry-over from other donors' samples.

The chain recombines TRBV5-1 with TRBJ2-5, with TRBD1 matching over 11 bases. The CDR3 extends over 15 amino acids. CDR1 and CDR2 (germline): SGHRS, YFSETQ. V trimming: 3 bases; J trimming: 4 bases; junction bases outside the gene matches: 5. CDR3 nucleotide sequence: TGCGCCAGCAGCTACTACGGGACAGGGGGAGAGACCCAGTACTTC. This codes for CASSYYGTGGETQYF.

Comment on this clone: A junction end diverges from the germline sequence, so it may reflect a read error. The V and J genes are TRBV2 and TRBJ1-5; no firm D call. CDR3 size: 15 residues. CDR1 SNHLY and CDR2 FYNNEI come from the germline V gene. The CDR3 nucleotides are TGTGCCATCAGTGTGCCCAGGTTTGCGGATCAGCCCCAGCATTTT. Amino acids: CAISVPRFADQPQHF.

This clone has only a few counts. The chain couples TRBV28 to TRBJ2-1, with a weak D call TRBD1 (6 bases). This CDR3 is 18 amino acids long. The germline CDR1 and CDR2 sequences are MDHEN and SYDVKM. Trimming took 8 bases from V and 0 from J, leaving 23 bases between them. CDR3 bases: TGTGCCAGCGTGGGTTTTAGGCAGGGGCGGAGCTCCTACAATGAGCAGTTCTTC. Translated, it gives CASVGFRQGRSSYNEQFF.

The genes are TRBV11-2 and TRBJ2-7; 9 bases agree with TRBD1. This CDR3 spans 15 amino acids. Germline trimming cut 2 bases from V and 2 bases from J; bases unmatched to any gene: 4. CDR1 is SGHAT, CDR2 FQNNGV, per germline. The CDR3 region is CASSLMGTGPYEQYF. The DNA of the CDR3 is TGTGCCAGCAGCTTAATGGGGACAGGGCCCTACGAGCAGTACTTC.

This clone has a count of ten or more. The chain is built from TRBV24-1 and TRBJ1-5; no definite D call. Germline CDR1 is KGHDR and CDR2 is SFDVKD. The CDR3 is made up of 13 amino acids. V was trimmed by 7 bases and J by 7 bases, leaving 13 bases between them. CDR3 amino acids: CATREGSGQPQHF. As DNA, the CDR3 is TGTGCCACCAGGGAGGGATCCGGACAGCCCCAGCATTTT.

The CDR3 DNA is TGTGCCAGCCGGGACTCCCTGGACACCATATATTTT. Its translation: CASRDSLDTIYF. The chain employs TRBV28 and TRBJ1-3, with D perhaps TRBD1 (5 bases). From germline, CDR1 is MDHEN and CDR2 SYDVKM. CDR3 length: 12 residues. The V gene lost 8 bases and the J gene lost 8 bases, with 13 bases spanning the gap.

This clone appeared many times. This may stem from a read error, because a much larger clone lies one nucleotide away. Other DNA sequences in this specimen translate into the identical CDR3. The rearrangement links TRBV11-2 to TRBJ2-3, with no clear D. V was trimmed by 5 bases and J by 2 bases, leaving 14 bases between them. Germline loops: CDR1 SGHAT, CDR2 FQNNGV. The CDR3 covers 15 residues. The CDR3 region is CASSPDYLSTDTQYF. The CDR3 coding sequence is TGTGCCAGCAGCCCCGATTATTTGTCCACAGATACGCAGTATTTT.

V and J are TRBV6-1 and TRBJ2-7, with D unresolved. Germline assignment: CDR1 MNHNS and CDR2 SASEGT. V shed 6 bases and J shed 6 bases, with 12 bases lying between them. The CDR3 runs to 12 residues. The CDR3 here is CASSPGRPEQYF. CDR3 nucleotides: TGTGCCAGCAGCCCAGGAAGGCCCGAGCAGTACTTC.

By share of the sample, this clone is medium-sized. The chain uses TRBV20-1 and TRBJ2-1; TRBD1 matches 9 bases. Germline lookup yields CDR1 DFQATT and CDR2 SNEGSKA (reference sequence). V shed 6 bases and J 5 bases; nucleotides not matched to a gene: 2. CDR3 length: 12 residues. The CDR3 region is CSARTGDNEQFF. The DNA of the CDR3 is TGCAGTGCCAGGACAGGGGACAATGAGCAGTTCTTC.

The chain carries TRBV18 and TRBJ1-6, with a tentative D call TRBD1 (6 bases). V lost 3 bases and J lost 5, with 11 bases in between. This CDR3 is 15 amino acids long. Germline CDR1 reads KGHSH; CDR2 reads LQKENI. CDR3 loop: CASSPTGQNNSPLHF. In nucleotides, the CDR3 is TGTGCCAGCTCACCCACAGGACAGAATAATTCACCCCTCCACTTT.

Ten or more counts support this clone. The same CDR3 also results from other DNA sequences found in this sample. The CDR3 nucleotides are TGTGCCAGCAGCTTAGGGACGAGCTCCTACAATGAGCAGTTCTTC. It yields the protein CASSLGTSSYNEQFF. The rearrangement joins TRBV11-2 to TRBJ2-1; D remains unclear. Germline assignment: CDR1 SGHAT and CDR2 FQNNGV. Trimming removed 1 base from V and 0 bases from J, with 7 bases in between. This CDR3 region has 15 residues.